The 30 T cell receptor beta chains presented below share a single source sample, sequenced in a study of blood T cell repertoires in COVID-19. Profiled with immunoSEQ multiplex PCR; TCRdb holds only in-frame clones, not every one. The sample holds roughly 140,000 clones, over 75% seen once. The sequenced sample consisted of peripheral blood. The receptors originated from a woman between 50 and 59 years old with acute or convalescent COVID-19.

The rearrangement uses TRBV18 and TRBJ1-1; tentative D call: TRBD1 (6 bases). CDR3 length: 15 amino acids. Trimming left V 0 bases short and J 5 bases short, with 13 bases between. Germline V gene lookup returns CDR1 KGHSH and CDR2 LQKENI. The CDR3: CASSPPTGRRTEAFF. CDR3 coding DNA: TGTGCCAGCTCACCACCAACAGGGAGAAGGACTGAAGCTTTCTTT.

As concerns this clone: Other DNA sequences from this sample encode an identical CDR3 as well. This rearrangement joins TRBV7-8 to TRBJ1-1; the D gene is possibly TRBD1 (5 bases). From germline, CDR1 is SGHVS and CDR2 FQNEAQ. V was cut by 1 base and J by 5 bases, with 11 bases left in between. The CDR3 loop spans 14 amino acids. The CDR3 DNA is TGTGCCAGCAGCTTAGAAGGTAGGGGTACTGAAGCTTTCTTT. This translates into CASSLEGRGTEAFF.

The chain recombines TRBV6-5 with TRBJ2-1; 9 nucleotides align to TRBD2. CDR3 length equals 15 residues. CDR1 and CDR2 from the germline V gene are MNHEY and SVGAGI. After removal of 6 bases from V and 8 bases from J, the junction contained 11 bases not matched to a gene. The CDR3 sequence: CASRVNSGGSYEQFF. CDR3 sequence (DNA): TGTGCCAGCAGAGTCAATAGCGGGGGCTCCTATGAGCAGTTCTTC.

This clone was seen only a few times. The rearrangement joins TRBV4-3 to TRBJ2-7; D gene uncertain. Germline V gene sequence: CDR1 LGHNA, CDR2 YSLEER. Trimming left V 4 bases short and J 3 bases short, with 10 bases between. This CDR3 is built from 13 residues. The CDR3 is CASSLLINYEQYF. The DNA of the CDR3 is TGCGCCAGCAGCCTCTTAATAAACTACGAGCAGTACTTC.

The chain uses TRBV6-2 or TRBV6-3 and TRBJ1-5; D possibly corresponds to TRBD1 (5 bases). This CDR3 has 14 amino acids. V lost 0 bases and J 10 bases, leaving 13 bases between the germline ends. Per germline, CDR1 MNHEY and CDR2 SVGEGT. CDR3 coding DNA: TGTGCCAGCAGTTACTCGACGGCGTGGGGCCCCCAGCATTTT. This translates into CASSYSTAWGPQHF.

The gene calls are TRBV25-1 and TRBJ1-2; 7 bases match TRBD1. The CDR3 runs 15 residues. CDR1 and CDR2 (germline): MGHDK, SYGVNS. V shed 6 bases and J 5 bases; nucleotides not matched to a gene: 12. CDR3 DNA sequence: TGTGCCAGCAGCTCCCAAAGGGGACAGCTATATGGCTACACCTTC. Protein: CASSSQRGQLYGYTF.

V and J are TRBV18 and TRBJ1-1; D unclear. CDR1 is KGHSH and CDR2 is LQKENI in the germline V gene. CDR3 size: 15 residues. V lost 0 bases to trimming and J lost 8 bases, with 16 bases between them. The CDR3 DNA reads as TGTGCCAGCTCACCACCAAATTGGGAGCGTGCCGAAGCTTTCTTT. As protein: CASSPPNWERAEAFF.

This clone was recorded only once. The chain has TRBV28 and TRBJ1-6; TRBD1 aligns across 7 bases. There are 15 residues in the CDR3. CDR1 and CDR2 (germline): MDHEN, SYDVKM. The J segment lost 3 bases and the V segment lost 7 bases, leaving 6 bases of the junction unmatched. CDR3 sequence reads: CASTRQGNYNSPLHF. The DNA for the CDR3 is TGTGCCAGCACAAGACAGGGCAACTATAATTCACCCCTCCACTTT.

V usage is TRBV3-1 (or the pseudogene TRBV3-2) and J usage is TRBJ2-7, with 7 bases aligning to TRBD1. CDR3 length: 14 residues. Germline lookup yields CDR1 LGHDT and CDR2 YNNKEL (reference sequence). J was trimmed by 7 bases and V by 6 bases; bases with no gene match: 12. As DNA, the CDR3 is TGTGCCAGCAGGGCTACCCACAGGGGCGGGGAGCAGTACTTC. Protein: CASRATHRGGEQYF.

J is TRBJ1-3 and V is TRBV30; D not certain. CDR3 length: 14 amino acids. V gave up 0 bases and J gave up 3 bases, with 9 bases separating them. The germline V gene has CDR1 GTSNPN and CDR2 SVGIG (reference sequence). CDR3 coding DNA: TGTGCCTGGAGTGTACCGGAGGGTGGAAACACCATATATTTT. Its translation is CAWSVPEGGNTIYF. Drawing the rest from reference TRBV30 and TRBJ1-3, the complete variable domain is SQTIHQWPATLVQPVGSPLSLECTVEGTSNPNLYWYRQAAGRGLQLLFYSVGIGQISSEVPQNLSASRPQDRQFILSSKKLLLSDSGFYLCAWSVPEGGNTIYFGEGSWLTVV.

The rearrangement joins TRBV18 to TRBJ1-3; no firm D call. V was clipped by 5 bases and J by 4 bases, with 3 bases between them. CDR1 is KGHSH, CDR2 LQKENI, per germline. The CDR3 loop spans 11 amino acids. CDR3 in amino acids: CASSSGNTIYF. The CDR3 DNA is TGTGCCAGCTCAAGCGGAAACACCATATATTTT.

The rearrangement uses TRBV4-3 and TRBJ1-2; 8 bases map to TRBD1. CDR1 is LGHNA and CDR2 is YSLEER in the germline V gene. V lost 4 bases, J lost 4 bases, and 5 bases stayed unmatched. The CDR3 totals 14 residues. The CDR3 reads CASSPQGQVYGYTF. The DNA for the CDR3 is TGCGCCAGCAGCCCTCAGGGACAGGTCTATGGCTACACCTTC.

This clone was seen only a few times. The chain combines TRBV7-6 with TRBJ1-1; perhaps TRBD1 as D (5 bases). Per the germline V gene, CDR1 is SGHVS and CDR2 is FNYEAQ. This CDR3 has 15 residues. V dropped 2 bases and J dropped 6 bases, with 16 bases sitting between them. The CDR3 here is CASSLNQGGGAEAFF. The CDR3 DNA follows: TGTGCCAGCAGCTTAAACCAGGGAGGAGGGGCTGAAGCTTTCTTT.

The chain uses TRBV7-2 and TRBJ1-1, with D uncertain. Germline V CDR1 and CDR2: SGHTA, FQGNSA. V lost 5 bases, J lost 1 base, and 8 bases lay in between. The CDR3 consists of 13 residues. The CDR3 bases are TGTGCCAGCAGCCAACTCGGGAACACTGAAGCTTTCTTT. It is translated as CASSQLGNTEAFF.

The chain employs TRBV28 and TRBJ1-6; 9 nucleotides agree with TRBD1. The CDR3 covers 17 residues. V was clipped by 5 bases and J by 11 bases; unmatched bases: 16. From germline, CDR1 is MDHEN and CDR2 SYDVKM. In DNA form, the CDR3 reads TGTGCCAGCAGTCCCCACAACCCGGGACAGGGCGGGACACCCCTCCACTTT. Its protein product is CASSPHNPGQGGTPLHF.

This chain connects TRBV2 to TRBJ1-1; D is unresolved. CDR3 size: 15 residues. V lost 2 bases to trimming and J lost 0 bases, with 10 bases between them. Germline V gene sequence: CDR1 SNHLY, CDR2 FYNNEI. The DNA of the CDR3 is TGTGCCAGCAGTGAAATAGCGGGATTGAACACTGAAGCTTTCTTT. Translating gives CASSEIAGLNTEAFF.

CDR3 loop: CASSIGGTRNEKLFF. The CDR3 bases are TGTGCCAGTAGTATTGGCGGGACCCGGAATGAAAAACTGTTTTTT. The V and J genes are TRBV19 and TRBJ1-4, with D possibly TRBD1 on 5 matching bases. The germline V and J ends were trimmed by 3 bases and 5 bases, with 13 bases remaining between them. Looked up from germline, CDR1 is LNHDA and CDR2 is SQIVND (reference sequence). This CDR3 spans 15 amino acids.

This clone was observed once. The CDR3 DNA reads TGTGCCAGCAGTTTGGCCCGGGGGGTCTATGGCTACACCTTC. Protein sequence: CASSLARGVYGYTF. V usage is TRBV28 and J usage is TRBJ1-2; D is possibly TRBD1 (5 bases). V was cut by 3 bases and J by 4 bases, with 12 bases left in between. Germline CDR1 MDHEN, CDR2 SYDVKM. The CDR3 has 14 amino acids.

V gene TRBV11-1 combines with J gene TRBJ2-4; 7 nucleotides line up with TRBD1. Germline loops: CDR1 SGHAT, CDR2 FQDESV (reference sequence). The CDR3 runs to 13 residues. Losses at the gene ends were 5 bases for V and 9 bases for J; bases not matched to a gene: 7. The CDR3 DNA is TGTGCCAGCAGCCGACAGGGTAATGGCATTCAGTACTTC. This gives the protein CASSRQGNGIQYF.

This CDR3 is CASSLMVAGTYEQYF. The CDR3 nucleotides are TGTGCCAGCAGCTTGATGGTAGCGGGGACCTACGAGCAGTACTTC. The J gene is TRBJ2-7, the V gene TRBV7-2; 8 nucleotides agree with TRBD2. The CDR3 has 15 residues. Germline CDR1 is SGHTA and CDR2 is FQGNSA. V shed 3 bases, J shed 2 bases, and the junction held 6 bases outside the gene matches.

CDR3 bases: TGTGCCAGCTCAGCCGGTTGGCAGGGTATTGGCTACACCTTC. Residues: CASSAGWQGIGYTF. The rearrangement joins TRBV18 to TRBJ1-2; D might be TRBD1 (5 bases). The CDR3 has 14 residues. Per germline, CDR1 KGHSH and CDR2 LQKENI. V lost 5 bases and J 7 bases, leaving 17 bases between the germline ends.

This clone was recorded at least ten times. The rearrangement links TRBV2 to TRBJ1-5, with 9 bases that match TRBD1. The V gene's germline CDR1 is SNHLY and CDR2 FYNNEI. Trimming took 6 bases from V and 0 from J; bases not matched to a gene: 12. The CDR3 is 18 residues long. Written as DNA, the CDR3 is TGTGCCAGCAGCGGGGACAGGGCTCAGGGTCATAGCAATCAGCCCCAGCATTTT. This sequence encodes CASSGDRAQGHSNQPQHF.

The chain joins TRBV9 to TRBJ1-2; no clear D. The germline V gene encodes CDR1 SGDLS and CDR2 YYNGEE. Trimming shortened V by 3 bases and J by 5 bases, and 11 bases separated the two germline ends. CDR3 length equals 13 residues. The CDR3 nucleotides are TGTGCCAGCAGCGCCGTCCCCGGTTATGGCTACACCTTC. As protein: CASSAVPGYGYTF.

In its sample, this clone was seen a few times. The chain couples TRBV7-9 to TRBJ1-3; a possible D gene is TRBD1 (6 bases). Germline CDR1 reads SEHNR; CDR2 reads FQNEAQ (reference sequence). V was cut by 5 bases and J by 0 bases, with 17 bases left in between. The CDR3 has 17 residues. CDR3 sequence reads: CASSTLLTGISGNTIYF. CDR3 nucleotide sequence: TGTGCCAGCAGCACCCTCTTGACAGGCATCTCTGGAAACACCATATATTTT.

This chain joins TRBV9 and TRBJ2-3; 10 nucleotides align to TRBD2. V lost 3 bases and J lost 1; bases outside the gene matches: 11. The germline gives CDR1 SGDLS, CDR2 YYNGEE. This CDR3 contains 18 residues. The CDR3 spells CASSAPRGTSVRTDTQYF. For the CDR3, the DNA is TGTGCCAGCAGCGCACCCAGGGGGACTAGCGTCCGCACAGATACGCAGTATTTT.

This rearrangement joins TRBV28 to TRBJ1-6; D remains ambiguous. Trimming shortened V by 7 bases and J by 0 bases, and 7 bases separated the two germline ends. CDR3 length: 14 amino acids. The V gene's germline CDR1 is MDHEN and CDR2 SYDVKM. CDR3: CASILSSYNSPLHF. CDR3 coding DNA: TGTGCCAGCATTTTGAGCTCCTATAATTCACCCCTCCACTTT.

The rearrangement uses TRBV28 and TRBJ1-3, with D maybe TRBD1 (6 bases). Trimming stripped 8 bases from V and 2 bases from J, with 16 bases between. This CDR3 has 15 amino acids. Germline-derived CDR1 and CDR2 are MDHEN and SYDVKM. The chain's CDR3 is CASGYTGTTGNTIYF. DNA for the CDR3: TGTGCCAGCGGATACACCGGGACAACTGGAAACACCATATATTTT.

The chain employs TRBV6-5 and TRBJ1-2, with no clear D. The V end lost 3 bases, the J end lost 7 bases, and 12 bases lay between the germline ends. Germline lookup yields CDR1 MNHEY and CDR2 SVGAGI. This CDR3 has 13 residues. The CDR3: CASSYPRAPGYTF. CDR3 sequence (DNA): TGTGCCAGCAGTTATCCTAGAGCCCCTGGCTACACCTTC.

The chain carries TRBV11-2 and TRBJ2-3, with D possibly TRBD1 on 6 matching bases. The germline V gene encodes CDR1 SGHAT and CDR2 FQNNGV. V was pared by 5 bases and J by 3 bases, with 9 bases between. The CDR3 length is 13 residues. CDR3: CASSADSTDTQYF. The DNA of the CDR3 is TGTGCCAGCAGCGCGGACAGTACAGATACGCAGTATTTT.

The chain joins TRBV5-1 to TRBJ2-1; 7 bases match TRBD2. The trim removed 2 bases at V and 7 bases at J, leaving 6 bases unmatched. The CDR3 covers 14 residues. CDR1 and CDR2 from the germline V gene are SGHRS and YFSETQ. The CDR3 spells CASSFPTSSNEQFF. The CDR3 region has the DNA TGCGCCAGCAGCTTCCCGACTAGCTCGAATGAGCAGTTCTTC.